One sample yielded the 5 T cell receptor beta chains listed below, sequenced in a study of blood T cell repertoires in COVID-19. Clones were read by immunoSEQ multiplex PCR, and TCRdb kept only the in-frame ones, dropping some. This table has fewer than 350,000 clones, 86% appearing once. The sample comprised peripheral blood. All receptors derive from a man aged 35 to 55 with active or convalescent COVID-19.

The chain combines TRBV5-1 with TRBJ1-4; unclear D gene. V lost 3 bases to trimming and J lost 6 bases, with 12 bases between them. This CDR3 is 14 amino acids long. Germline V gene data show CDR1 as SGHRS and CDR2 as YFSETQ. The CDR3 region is CASSSVGWDEKLFF. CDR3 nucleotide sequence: TGCGCCAGCAGCTCTGTCGGGTGGGATGAAAAACTGTTTTTT.

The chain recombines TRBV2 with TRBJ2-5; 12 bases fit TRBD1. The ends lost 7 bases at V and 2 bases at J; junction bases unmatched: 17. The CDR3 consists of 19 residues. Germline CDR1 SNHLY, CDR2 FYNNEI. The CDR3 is CASTSGPGQGARGQETQYF. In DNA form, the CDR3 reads TGTGCCAGCACTTCCGGGCCGGGACAGGGGGCCAGAGGACAAGAGACCCAGTACTTC.

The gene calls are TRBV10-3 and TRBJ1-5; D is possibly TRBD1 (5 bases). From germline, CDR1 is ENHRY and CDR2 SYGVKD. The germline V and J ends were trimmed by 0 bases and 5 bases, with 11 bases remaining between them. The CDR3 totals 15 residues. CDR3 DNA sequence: TGTGCCATCAGTGAGTCACCAGGGATGCATCAGCCCCAGCATTTT. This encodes CAISESPGMHQPQHF.

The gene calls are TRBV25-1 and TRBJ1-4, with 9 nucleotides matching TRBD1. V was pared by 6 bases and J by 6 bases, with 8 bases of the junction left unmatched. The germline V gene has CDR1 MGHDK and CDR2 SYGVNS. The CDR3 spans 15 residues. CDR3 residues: CASRYGTGIYEKLFF. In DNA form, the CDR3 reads TGTGCCAGCAGGTACGGGACAGGGATTTATGAAAAACTGTTTTTT.

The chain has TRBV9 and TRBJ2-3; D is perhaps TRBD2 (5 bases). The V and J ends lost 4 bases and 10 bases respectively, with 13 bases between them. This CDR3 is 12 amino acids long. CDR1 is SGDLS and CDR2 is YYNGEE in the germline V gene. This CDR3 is CASSSWTLAQYF. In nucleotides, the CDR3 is TGTGCCAGCAGCTCCTGGACTTTGGCGCAGTATTTT.